The present TCR beta chain was sequenced within a study of T-cell reconstitution after alpha-beta-depleted transplantation in children. CDR3 length equals 14 residues. V lost 0 bases and J lost 4, with 10 bases in between. Germline loops: CDR1 SGHRS, CDR2 YFSETQ. In this sample, this clonotype turned up many times. Unique molecular identifiers were incorporated when the TCRbeta library was constructed. TCRdb ran MiXCR on the PCR reads and lists one entry per CDR3 protein. This table holds more than 85,000 distinct CDR3 sequences, about 8% found once. Source: PBMCs, taken before TCRalphabeta/CD19-depleted stem cell transplant. The TCR was taken from a boy between 2 and 15 years old with acute lymphoblastic leukemia, due to receive a stem cell transplant. The chain has TRBV5-1 and TRBJ1-1; D might be TRBD1 (6 bases). The chain's CDR3 is CASSLAGDGTEAFF. CDR3 nucleotide sequence: TGCGCCAGCAGCTTGGCAGGGGATGGCACTGAAGCTTTCTTT.